This T cell receptor (beta chain) was sequenced in a study of T-cell memory formation after mild COVID-19. 5'RACE, which relied on constant-segment primers, yielded TCR alpha and TCR beta cDNA libraries carrying sample barcodes and UMIs. In TCRdb, the 5' RACE reads were re-called with MiXCR into one record per CDR3 protein. Of fewer than 600,000 distinct CDR3 sequences in the sample, about 20% were seen once. J was trimmed by 0 bases and V by 4 bases; bases with no gene match: 6. This CDR3 contains 16 residues. Germline lookup yields CDR1 SGHRS and CDR2 YFSETQ. About this clonotype: Its matching antigen is unknown.

Notes on the study in general: Clones that contracted from day 15 to 85 were balanced CD4/CD8, while later expanders leaned CD4+.

This rearrangement joins TRBV5-1 to TRBJ2-3, with 9 bases that match TRBD2. The TCR comes from an adult woman who had mild COVID-19 (a few samples of this study predate the infection). Cell type and time point are not known. Sequencing was performed on PBMCs or a T cell subset sorted from them (not recorded which). In DNA, the CDR3 is TGCGCCAGCAGCACACAAGCGGGAGGCAGCACAGATACGCAGTATTTT. Its translation: CASSTQAGGSTDTQYF.